These 10 T cell receptor beta chains came from one sample sequenced in a study of blood T cell repertoires in COVID-19. Produced via immunoSEQ multiplex PCR; TCRdb's table is partial and in-frame only. The table records roughly 250,000 clones, around 88% of them present only once. The source material was PBMCs or T cells enriched from blood (not recorded which). The receptors were sampled from a woman between 40 and 55 years old with acute COVID-19.

This sequence joins TRBV19 and TRBJ1-3; 7 positions agree with TRBD1. CDR3 length: 15 amino acids. Germline trimming cut 8 bases from V and 0 bases from J; bases unmatched to any gene: 7. In germline, CDR1 is LNHDA, CDR2 SQIVND (reference sequence). The CDR3 coding sequence is TGTGCCAGTTTCCCGGACAGGCTCTCTGGAAACACCATATATTTT. This codes for CASFPDRLSGNTIYF.

This chain joins TRBV28 and TRBJ2-2, with D possibly matching TRBD1 (6 bases). Germline V gives CDR1 MDHEN, CDR2 SYDVKM. Trimming removed 6 bases at V and 0 bases at J, with 17 bases between. This CDR3 is 17 amino acids long. CDR3 in DNA: TGTGCCAGCAGACCCCCCGAGGGGGTCGCGAACACCGGGGAGCTGTTTTTT. Protein product: CASRPPEGVANTGELFF.

V and J are TRBV5-1 and TRBJ2-3; D is possibly TRBD1 (5 bases). The V end lost 0 bases, the J end lost 1 base, and 12 bases lay between the germline ends. The CDR3 loop spans 16 amino acids. Germline V lookup: CDR1 SGHRS, CDR2 YFSETQ. DNA of the CDR3: TGCGCCAGCAGCTTGGATTGGCAGGGTGGCACAGATACGCAGTATTTT. Its protein is CASSLDWQGGTDTQYF.

This chain connects TRBV5-4 to TRBJ1-1, with D unclear. Germline V gene lookup returns CDR1 SGHNT and CDR2 YYREEE (reference sequence). The V end lost 9 bases, the J end lost 5 bases, and 14 bases lay between the germline ends. The CDR3 spans 12 residues. The chain's CDR3 is CAISRVGTEAFF. The CDR3 DNA reads TGTGCCATTTCGAGGGTTGGGACTGAAGCTTTCTTT.

The chain has TRBV24-1 and TRBJ2-1, with 15 bases aligning to TRBD2. CDR1 KGHDR and CDR2 SFDVKD come from the germline V gene. Trimming took 6 bases from V and 9 from J; bases not matched to a gene: 8. The CDR3 is 16 amino acids. CDR3 nucleotides: TGTGCCACCAGTCCGGGACTAGCGGGAGGAGGCCCTGAGCAGTTCTTC. Residues: CATSPGLAGGGPEQFF.

The V gene is TRBV7-4, the J gene TRBJ2-7, with 9 bases lining up with TRBD1. This CDR3 is built from 17 residues. Germline CDR1 reads SGHVT; CDR2 reads SQSDAQ. The J segment lost 4 bases and the V segment lost 5 bases, leaving 15 bases of the junction unmatched. CDR3 nucleotides: TGTGCCAGCAGCCCAAAGGACGGGACAGGGAAAAGGTACGAGCAGTACGTC. Translating it yields CASSPKDGTGKRYEQYV.

Here the CDR3 DNA reads TGTGCCAGCAGTCGACCGACTAGCGGAAGCTCCTACGAGCAGTACTTC. Its protein is CASSRPTSGSSYEQYF. This sequence joins TRBV6-6 and TRBJ2-7, with TRBD2 matching over 9 bases. With V trimmed by 5 bases and J by 0 bases, 8 bases remained unmatched. The CDR3 has 16 residues. Germline V gene sequence: CDR1 MNHNY, CDR2 SVGAGI (reference sequence).

The chain carries TRBV4-3 and TRBJ2-1, with D tentatively TRBD2 (5 bases). The length of the CDR3 is 17 residues. Germline V gene lookup returns CDR1 LGHNA and CDR2 YSLEER. V was pared by 1 base and J by 2 bases, with 15 bases between. CDR3 loop: CASSQGPPSIPYNEQFF. CDR3 bases: TGCGCCAGCAGCCAAGGTCCCCCTAGCATCCCCTACAATGAGCAGTTCTTC.

This clone was seen a few times. The CDR3 DNA reads as TGTGCCAGCGGGACTGCCTATGGCTACACCTTC. Translation: CASGTAYGYTF. This sequence joins TRBV9 and TRBJ1-2; perhaps TRBD1 as D (5 bases). Germline V gene lookup returns CDR1 SGDLS and CDR2 YYNGEE. The CDR3 has 11 residues. The V end lost 7 bases, the J end lost 4 bases, and 8 bases lay between the germline ends.

The V gene is TRBV7-9, the J gene TRBJ1-1; D may be TRBD1 (6 bases). The CDR3 spans 13 residues. Per the germline V gene, CDR1 is SEHNR and CDR2 is FQNEAQ (reference sequence). Trimming removed 5 bases at V and 10 bases at J, with 17 bases between. In DNA form, the CDR3 reads TGTGCCAGCAGCCTGCGGACAGCTCAGGGAGCTTTCTTT. As protein: CASSLRTAQGAFF.